This T cell receptor beta chain was identified during a study of blood T cell repertoires in COVID-19. Clones were read by immunoSEQ multiplex PCR, and TCRdb kept only the in-frame ones, dropping some. This sample has fewer than 300,000 clones, with roughly nine tenths found just once. Trimming took 6 bases from V and 0 from J, leaving 9 bases between them. The V gene's germline CDR1 is LNHDA and CDR2 SQIVND (reference sequence). This CDR3 comprises 14 residues. This clonotype originated in a woman between 25 and 40 years old with COVID-19, enrolled during active disease. Sequencing input: peripheral blood. V usage is TRBV19 and J usage is TRBJ1-3; maybe TRBD1 (6 bases). The CDR3 coding sequence is TGTGCCAGTAGCCGAGGGGGCTCTGGAAACACCATATATTTT. Amino acid sequence: CASSRGGSGNTIYF.